This T cell receptor beta chain was captured by sequencing in a study of T cell clonotyping in hematopoietic cell transplantation. General observations from the study: No sorting was done, leaving CD4 and CD8 contributions mixed. At the given depth, recipient repertoires were over 97% de novo clonotypes. Broader posttransplant TCR repertoire diversity was predicted by graft donor and pretransplant recipient Inverse Simpson Index values.

Samples: about 28 days before transplant, then days 30, 100 and 180 after. The V end was cut by 2 bases, the J end by 0 bases, with 9 bases between. In germline, CDR1 is MRHNA, CDR2 SNTAGT. This CDR3 has 15 amino acids. About this clone: Its specificity is unknown.

The assay was immunoSEQ multiplex PCR, and TCRdb's table has in-frame clones only and misses some. The table includes around 15,000 clones, about 98% detected once. The TCR comes from a female patient in her fifties who had an allogeneic stem cell transplant from an unrelated donor, so T cells may come from the graft donor. Some clones in this sample may be carry-over from other donors' samples. The specimen was peripheral blood mononuclear cells, collected 30 days after allogeneic stem cell transplant. The V and J genes are TRBV6-4 and TRBJ2-3; tentative D call: TRBD2 (7 bases). CDR3 DNA: TGTGCCAGCAGTGACGGGGGGGCCAGCACAGATACGCAGTATTTT. This sequence encodes CASSDGGASTDTQYF.